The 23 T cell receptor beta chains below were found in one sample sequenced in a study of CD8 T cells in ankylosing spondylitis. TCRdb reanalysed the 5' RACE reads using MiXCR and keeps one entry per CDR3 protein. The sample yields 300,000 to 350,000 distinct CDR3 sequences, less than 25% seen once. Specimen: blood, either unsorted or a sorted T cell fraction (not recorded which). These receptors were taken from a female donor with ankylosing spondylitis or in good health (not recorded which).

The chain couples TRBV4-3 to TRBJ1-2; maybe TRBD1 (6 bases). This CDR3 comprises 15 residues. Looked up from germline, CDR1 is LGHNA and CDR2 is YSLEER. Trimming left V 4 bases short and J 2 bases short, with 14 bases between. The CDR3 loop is CASSRLQGQNYGYTF. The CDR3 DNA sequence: TGCGCCAGCAGCCGACTACAGGGTCAGAACTATGGCTACACCTTC.

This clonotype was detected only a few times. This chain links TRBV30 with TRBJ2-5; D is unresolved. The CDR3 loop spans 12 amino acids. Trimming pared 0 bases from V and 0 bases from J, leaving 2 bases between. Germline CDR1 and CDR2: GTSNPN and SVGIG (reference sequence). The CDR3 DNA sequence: TGTGCCTGGAGTGTAAACCAAGAGACCCAGTACTTC. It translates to CAWSVNQETQYF.

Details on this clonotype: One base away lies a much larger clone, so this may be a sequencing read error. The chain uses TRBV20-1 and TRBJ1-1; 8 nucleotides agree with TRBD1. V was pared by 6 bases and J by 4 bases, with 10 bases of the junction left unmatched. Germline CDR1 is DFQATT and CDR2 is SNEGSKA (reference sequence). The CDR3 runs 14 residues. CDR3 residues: CSAGQGGSRTEAFF. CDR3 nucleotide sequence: TGCAGTGCAGGACAGGGCGGAAGTCGCACTGAAGCTTTCTTT.

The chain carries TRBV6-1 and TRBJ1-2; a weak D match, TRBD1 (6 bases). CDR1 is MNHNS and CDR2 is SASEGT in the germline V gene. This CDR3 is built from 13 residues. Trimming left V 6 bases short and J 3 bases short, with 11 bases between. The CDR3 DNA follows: TGTGCCAGCAGCTCAGGGGATTACTATGGCTACACCTTC. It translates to CASSSGDYYGYTF.

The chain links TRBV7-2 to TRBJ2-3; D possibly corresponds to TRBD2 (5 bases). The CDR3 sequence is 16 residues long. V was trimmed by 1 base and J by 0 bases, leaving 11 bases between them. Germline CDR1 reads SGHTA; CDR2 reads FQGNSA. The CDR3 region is CASSLVAQASTDTQYF. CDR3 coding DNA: TGTGCCAGCAGCTTAGTAGCGCAGGCAAGCACAGATACGCAGTATTTT.

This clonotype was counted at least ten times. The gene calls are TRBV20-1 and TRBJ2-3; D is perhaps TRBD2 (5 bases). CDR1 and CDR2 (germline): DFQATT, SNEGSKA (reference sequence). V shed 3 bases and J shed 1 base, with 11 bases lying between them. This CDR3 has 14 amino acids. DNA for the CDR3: TGCAGTGCTAGGAGGGAATTGGGCACAGATACGCAGTATTTT. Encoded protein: CSARRELGTDTQYF.

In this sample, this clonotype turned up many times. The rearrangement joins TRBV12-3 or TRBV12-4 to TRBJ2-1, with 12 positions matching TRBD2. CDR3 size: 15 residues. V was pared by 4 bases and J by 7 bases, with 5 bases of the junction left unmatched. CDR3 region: CASSSRLAGENEQFF. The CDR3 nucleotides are TGTGCCAGCAGTTCGCGACTAGCGGGAGAAAATGAGCAGTTCTTC.

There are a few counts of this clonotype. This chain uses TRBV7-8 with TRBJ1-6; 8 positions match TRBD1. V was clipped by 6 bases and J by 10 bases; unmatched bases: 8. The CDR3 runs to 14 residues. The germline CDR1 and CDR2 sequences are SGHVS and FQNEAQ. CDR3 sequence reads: CASRATGEDSPLHF. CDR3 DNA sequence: TGTGCCAGCAGGGCGACAGGGGAAGACTCACCCCTCCACTTT.

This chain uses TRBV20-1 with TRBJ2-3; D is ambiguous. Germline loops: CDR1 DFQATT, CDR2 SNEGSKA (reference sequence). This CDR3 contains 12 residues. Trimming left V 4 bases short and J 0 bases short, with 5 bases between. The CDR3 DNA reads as TGCAGTGCTAAGAAAAGCACAGATACGCAGTATTTT. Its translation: CSAKKSTDTQYF.

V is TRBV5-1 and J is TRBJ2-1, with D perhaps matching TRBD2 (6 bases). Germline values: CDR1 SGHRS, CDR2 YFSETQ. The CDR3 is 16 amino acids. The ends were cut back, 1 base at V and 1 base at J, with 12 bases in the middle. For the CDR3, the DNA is TGCGCCAGCAGCTTGCAGGCGGGGACTTCCTACAATGAGCAGTTCTTC. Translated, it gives CASSLQAGTSYNEQFF.

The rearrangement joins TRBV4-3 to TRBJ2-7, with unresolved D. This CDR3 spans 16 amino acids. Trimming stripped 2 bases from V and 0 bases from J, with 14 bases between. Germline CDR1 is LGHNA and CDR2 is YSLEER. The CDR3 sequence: CASSQSISELSYEQYF. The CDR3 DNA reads TGCGCCAGCAGCCAAAGCATCTCCGAGCTCTCCTACGAGCAGTACTTC.

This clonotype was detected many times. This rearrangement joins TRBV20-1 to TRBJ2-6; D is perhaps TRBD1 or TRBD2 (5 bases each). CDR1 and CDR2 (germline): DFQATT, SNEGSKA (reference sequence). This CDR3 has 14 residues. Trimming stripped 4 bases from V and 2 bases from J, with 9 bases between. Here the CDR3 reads CSAKRGAGANVLTF. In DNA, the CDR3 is TGCAGTGCTAAGAGAGGGGCTGGGGCCAACGTCCTGACTTTC.

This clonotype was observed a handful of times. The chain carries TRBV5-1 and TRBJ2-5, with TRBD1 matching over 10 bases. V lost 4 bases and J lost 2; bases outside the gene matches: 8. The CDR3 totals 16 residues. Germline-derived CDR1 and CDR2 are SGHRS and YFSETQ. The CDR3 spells CASSKRRDRGQETQYF. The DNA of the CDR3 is TGCGCCAGCAGCAAACGTAGGGACAGGGGACAAGAGACCCAGTACTTC.

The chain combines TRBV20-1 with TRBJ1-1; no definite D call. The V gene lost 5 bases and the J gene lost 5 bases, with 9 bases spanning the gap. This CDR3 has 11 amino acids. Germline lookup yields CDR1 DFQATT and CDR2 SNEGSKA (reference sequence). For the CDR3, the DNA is TGCAGTGCTTCTCGGAGGACTGAAGCTTTCTTT. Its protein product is CSASRRTEAFF.

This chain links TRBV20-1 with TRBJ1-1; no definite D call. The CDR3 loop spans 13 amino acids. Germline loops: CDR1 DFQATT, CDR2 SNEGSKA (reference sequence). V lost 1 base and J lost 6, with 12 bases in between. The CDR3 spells CSARGDRGPEAFF. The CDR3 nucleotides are TGCAGTGCTAGAGGGGATCGCGGGCCTGAAGCTTTCTTT.

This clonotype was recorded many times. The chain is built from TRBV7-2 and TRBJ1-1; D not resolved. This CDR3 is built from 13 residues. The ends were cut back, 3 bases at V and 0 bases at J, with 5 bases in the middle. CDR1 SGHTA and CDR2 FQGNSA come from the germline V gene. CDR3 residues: CASSLILNTEAFF. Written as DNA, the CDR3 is TGTGCCAGCAGCTTGATCCTGAACACTGAAGCTTTCTTT.

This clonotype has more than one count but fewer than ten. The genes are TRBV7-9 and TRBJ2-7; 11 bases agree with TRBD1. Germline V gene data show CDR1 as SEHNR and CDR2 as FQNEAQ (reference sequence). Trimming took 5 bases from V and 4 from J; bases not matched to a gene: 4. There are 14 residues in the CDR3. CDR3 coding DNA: TGTGCCAGCAGCGGACAGGGGGCAGGATACGAGCAGTACTTC. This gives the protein CASSGQGAGYEQYF.

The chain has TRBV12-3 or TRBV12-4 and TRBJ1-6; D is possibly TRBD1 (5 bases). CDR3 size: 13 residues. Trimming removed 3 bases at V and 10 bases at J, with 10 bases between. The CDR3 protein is CASSLGVLSPLHF. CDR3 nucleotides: TGTGCCAGCAGTTTGGGGGTCTTGTCACCCCTCCACTTT.

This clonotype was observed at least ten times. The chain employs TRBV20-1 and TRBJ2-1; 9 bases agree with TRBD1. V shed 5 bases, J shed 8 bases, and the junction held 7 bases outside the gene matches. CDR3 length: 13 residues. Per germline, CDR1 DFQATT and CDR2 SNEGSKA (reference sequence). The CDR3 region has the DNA TGCAGTGCTTCGGACAGGGGCGATTATGAGCAGTTCTTC. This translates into CSASDRGDYEQFF.

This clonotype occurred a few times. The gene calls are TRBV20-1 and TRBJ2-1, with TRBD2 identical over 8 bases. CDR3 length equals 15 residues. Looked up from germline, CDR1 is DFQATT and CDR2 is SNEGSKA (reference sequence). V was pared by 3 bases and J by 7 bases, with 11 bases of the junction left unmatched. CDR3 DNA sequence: TGCAGTGCTAGTATGAGTCTAGCGGGTTTTAATGAGCAGTTCTTC. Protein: CSASMSLAGFNEQFF.

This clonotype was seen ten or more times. DNA of the CDR3: TGTGCCTGGAGTGCAGGGGGCGAGTATGGCTACACCTTC. It translates to CAWSAGGEYGYTF. The J gene is TRBJ1-2, the V gene TRBV30; 8 nucleotides agree with TRBD1. V trimming: 1 base; J trimming: 5 bases; junction bases outside the gene matches: 3. CDR1 GTSNPN and CDR2 SVGIG come from the germline V gene (reference sequence). CDR3 length: 13 residues.

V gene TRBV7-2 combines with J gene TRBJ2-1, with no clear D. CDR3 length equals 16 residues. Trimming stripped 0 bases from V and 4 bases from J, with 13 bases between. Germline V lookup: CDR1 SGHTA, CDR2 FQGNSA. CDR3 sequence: CASSLAPGNFYNEQFF. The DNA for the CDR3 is TGTGCCAGCAGCTTAGCCCCGGGTAACTTTTACAATGAGCAGTTCTTC.

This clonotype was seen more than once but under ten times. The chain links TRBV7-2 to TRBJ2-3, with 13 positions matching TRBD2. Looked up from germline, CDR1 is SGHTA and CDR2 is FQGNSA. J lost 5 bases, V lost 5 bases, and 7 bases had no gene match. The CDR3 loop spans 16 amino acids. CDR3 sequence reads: CASSTLAGGLVDTQYF. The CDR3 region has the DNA TGTGCCAGCAGCACACTAGCGGGAGGGCTGGTAGATACGCAGTATTTT.